This T cell receptor beta chain was captured in a study of T cell responses to AZD1222 COVID-19 vaccine. Study conclusions and caveats: Increases in Spike-specific TCR breadth and depth were seen after two AZD1222 doses. Among the donors, most were white British and more were female, and clonal diversity was possibly underestimated.

Between the trimmed V and J ends, which lost 0 bases and 0 bases, there was a span of 11 bases. CDR3 length: 17 residues. Germline loops: CDR1 LNHNV, CDR2 YYDKDF (reference sequence). The assay was immunoSEQ multiplex PCR, and TCRdb's table has in-frame clones only and misses some. Of some 130,000 clones in the sample, roughly 82% were seen once. Comments on this clone: The antigen is undetermined.

This chain links TRBV15 with TRBJ1-4, with D uncertain. The clonotype originates from an adult in good health. The specimen was peripheral blood, collected on day 0 of AZD1222 vaccination. The CDR3: CATSRDPGPTTNEKLFF. The CDR3 DNA reads as TGTGCCACCAGCAGAGACCCCGGACCGACAACTAATGAAAAACTGTTTTTT.